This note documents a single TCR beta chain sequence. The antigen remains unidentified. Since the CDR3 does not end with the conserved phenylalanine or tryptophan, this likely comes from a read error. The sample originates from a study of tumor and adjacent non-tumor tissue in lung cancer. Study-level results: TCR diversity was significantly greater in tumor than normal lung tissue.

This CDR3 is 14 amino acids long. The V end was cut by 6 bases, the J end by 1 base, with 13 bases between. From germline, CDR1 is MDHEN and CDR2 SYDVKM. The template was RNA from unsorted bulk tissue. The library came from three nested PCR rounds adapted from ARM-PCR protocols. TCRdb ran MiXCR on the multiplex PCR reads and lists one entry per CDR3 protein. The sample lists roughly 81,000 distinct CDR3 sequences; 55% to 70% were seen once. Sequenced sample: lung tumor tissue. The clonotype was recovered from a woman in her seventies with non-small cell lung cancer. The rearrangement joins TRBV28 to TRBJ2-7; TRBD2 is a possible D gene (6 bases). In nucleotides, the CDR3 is TGTGCCAGCAGGACTGGGACTTTTTCCTACGAGCAGTACATC. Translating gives CASRTGTFSYEQYI.